This T cell receptor beta chain was retrieved from a study of blood T cell repertoires in COVID-19. The assay was immunoSEQ multiplex PCR, and TCRdb's table has in-frame clones only and misses some. This table holds more than 100,000 clones, 79% found once. This clonotype was sampled from a woman of 80 years or more with acute or convalescent COVID-19. The sample taken for sequencing was peripheral blood.

This chain's CDR3 is CASRVGFNTDTQYF. The CDR3 DNA follows: TGTGCCAGCAGGGTGGGCTTTAACACAGATACGCAGTATTTT. The chain is built from TRBV28 and TRBJ2-3, with D unresolved. This CDR3 has 14 residues. Looked up from germline, CDR1 is MDHEN and CDR2 is SYDVKM. With 6 bases removed from V and 2 bases from J, the gap between germline ends came to 12 bases.